The next 12 T cell receptor beta chains were all read from a single sample in a study of early T cells in non-severe SARS-CoV-2 infection (dated by TCRdb to the early 2020s). Library preparation used 5' RACE. The sample was run on a NextSeq 500. TCRdb reanalyzed the raw reads on its own, using fastp at Q25 for trimming and MiXCR for clone calling, and kept in-frame beta chains. Under each unique CDR3 protein, matching rows form one entry showing the most common genes and DNA. Counted in this sample were 70,000 to 85,000 distinct CDR3 sequences; 9% to 14% of them appeared once. Together, the top ten hold approximately 2.6% of the sample. Sequencing was carried out using whole blood. These receptors all come from an adult who was a healthcare worker with PCR-confirmed SARS-CoV-2 infection or an uninfected control (not recorded which).

In this sample, this clonotype turned up a few times. This chain connects TRBV12-3 or TRBV12-4 to TRBJ1-3; 7 positions match TRBD1. The CDR3 runs to 14 residues. Trimming at V came to 6 bases and at J to 3 bases, leaving 5 bases not matched to a gene. The CDR3 DNA reads TGTGCCAGCAGGCAGACAGGGCGTGGAAACACCATATATTTT. Its translation: CASRQTGRGNTIYF.

This clonotype was seen at least ten times. The V gene is TRBV10-1, the J gene TRBJ2-1, with 14 bases matching TRBD2. V dropped 3 bases and J dropped 7; count of bases not matched to a gene: 5. The length of the CDR3 is 16 residues. The germline gives CDR1 WNHNN, CDR2 SYGVQD (reference sequence). CDR3 in DNA: TGCGCCAGCAGTGAAGGACTAGCGGGAGGACTGAATGAGCAGTTCTTC. Protein sequence: CASSEGLAGGLNEQFF.

The gene calls are TRBV11-2 and TRBJ2-7; 7 bases match TRBD1. Germline V gives CDR1 SGHAT, CDR2 FQNNGV. The trim removed 5 bases at V and 2 bases at J, leaving 15 bases unmatched. This CDR3 has 17 residues. Here the CDR3 reads CASSLIPPPGGTYEQYF. Here the CDR3 DNA reads TGTGCCAGCAGCCTAATTCCCCCCCCAGGGGGAACCTACGAGCAGTACTTC. The entire variable domain, with the rest obtained from reference TRBV11-2 and TRBJ2-7, is as follows: EAGVAQSPRYKIIEKRQSVAFWCNPISGHATLYWYQQILGQGPKLLIQFQNNGVVDDSQLPKDRFSAERLKGVDSTLKIQPAKLEDSAVYLCASSLIPPPGGTYEQYFGPGTRLTVT.

The sample holds many counts of this clonotype. The V gene is TRBV29-1, the J gene TRBJ2-1, with D perhaps TRBD2 (6 bases). The CDR3 has 14 residues. Germline CDR1 is SQVTM and CDR2 is ANQGSEA. The germline V and J ends were trimmed by 6 bases and 3 bases, with 15 bases remaining between them. CDR3 coding DNA: TGCAGCGTCGCCGAGGGACTTCGCTACAATGAGCAGTTCTTC. This gives the protein CSVAEGLRYNEQFF.

This clonotype was seen ten or more times. The J gene is TRBJ1-3, the V gene TRBV5-6; D gene unclear. Germline V gene sequence: CDR1 SGHDT, CDR2 YYEEEE. Trimming left V 0 bases short and J 0 bases short, with 16 bases between. The CDR3 is 18 residues long. CDR3 sequence: CASSLGQILDLSGNTIYF. Here the CDR3 DNA reads TGTGCCAGCAGCTTGGGGCAGATACTCGATCTCTCTGGAAACACCATATATTTT.

This clonotype was recorded a few times. The V and J genes are TRBV11-3 and TRBJ2-1; 10 bases align to TRBD2. The germline CDR1 and CDR2 sequences are SGHNT and YENEEA. With 0 bases clipped from V and 1 base from J, the junction kept 9 bases outside the gene matches. This CDR3 is 19 amino acids long. CDR3 in amino acids: CASSLDGRLAGGSYNEQFF. The CDR3 DNA reads as TGTGCCAGCAGCTTAGATGGGCGACTAGCGGGTGGGTCCTACAATGAGCAGTTCTTC.

This clonotype was detected many times. This sequence joins TRBV12-3 or TRBV12-4 and TRBJ2-1, with D perhaps TRBD2 (6 bases). The CDR3 spans 13 residues. V was pared by 6 bases and J by 7 bases, with 13 bases between. The CDR3 nucleotides read TGTGCCAGCAGCCTCGGTCGGGGGAATGAGCAGTTCTTC. Its translation: CASSLGRGNEQFF.

The rearrangement joins TRBV6-6 to TRBJ2-3, with 12 bases aligning to TRBD2. The V gene end was trimmed by 4 bases and the J gene end by 7 bases; junction bases not matched to a gene: 6. The CDR3 spans 15 residues. Germline CDR1 is MNHNY and CDR2 is SVGAGI (reference sequence). This CDR3 reads CASSSSGGGTNTQYF. CDR3 in DNA: TGTGCCAGCAGTTCTAGCGGGGGGGGCACGAATACGCAGTATTTT.

The sample holds a few counts of this clonotype. The chain couples TRBV19 to TRBJ2-7; the D is unclear. The ends were cut back, 7 bases at V and 2 bases at J, with 12 bases in the middle. Germline V gene sequence: CDR1 LNHDA, CDR2 SQIVND (reference sequence). The CDR3 length is 13 residues. CDR3 loop: CASTEPPTYEQYF. CDR3 sequence (DNA): TGTGCCAGTACGGAACCTCCCACCTACGAGCAGTACTTC.

The V gene is TRBV6-2 or TRBV6-3, the J gene TRBJ2-7; D gene unclear. Trimming stripped 7 bases from V and 2 bases from J, with 15 bases between. The CDR3 totals 14 residues. CDR1 and CDR2 from the germline V gene are MNHEY and SVGEGT. CDR3: CASTRTEIAYEQYF. CDR3 coding DNA: TGTGCCAGCACCCGGACGGAAATTGCCTACGAGCAGTACTTC.

This clonotype was observed a handful of times. CDR3 protein: CSAKVRVVAGYSYEQYF. CDR3 nucleotide sequence: TGCAGTGCTAAGGTGCGGGTCGTAGCGGGGTACTCCTACGAGCAGTACTTC. The rearrangement joins TRBV20-1 to TRBJ2-7; 8 nucleotides agree with TRBD2. Trimming took 4 bases from V and 0 from J; bases not matched to a gene: 14. From germline, CDR1 is DFQATT and CDR2 SNEGSKA (reference sequence). This CDR3 is built from 17 residues.

This clonotype appeared many times. The V gene is TRBV7-8, the J gene TRBJ2-5; 14 bases are a match to TRBD2. V lost 5 bases and J lost 4; bases outside the gene matches: 15. CDR3 length: 19 residues. CDR1 and CDR2 from the germline V gene are SGHVS and FQNEAQ. The CDR3, as DNA: TGTGCCAGCAGCGCCCCCGGGACTAGCGGGAGAAGGAGGGGAGAGACCCAGTACTTC. As protein: CASSAPGTSGRRRGETQYF.